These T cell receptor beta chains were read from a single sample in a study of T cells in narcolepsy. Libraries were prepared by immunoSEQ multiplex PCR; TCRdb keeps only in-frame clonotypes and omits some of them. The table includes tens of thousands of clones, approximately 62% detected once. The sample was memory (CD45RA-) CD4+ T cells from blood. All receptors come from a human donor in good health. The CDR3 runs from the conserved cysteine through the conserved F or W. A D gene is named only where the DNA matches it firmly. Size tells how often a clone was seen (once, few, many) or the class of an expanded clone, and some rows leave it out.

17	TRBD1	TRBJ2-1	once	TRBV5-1	CASSLVGDRVGYNEQFF	TGCGCCAGCAGCTTGGTCGGGGACAGGGTCGGCTACAATGAGCAGTTCTTC
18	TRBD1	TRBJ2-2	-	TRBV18	CASSRTPPGTANTGELFF	TGTGCCAGCTCACGTACCCCCCCCGGGACAGCGAACACCGGGGAGCTGTTTTTT
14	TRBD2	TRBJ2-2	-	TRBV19	CATRGGAHTGELFF	TGTGCCACCCGCGGGGGGGCCCACACCGGGGAGCTGTTTTTT
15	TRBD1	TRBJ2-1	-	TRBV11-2	CASSPDREPFNEQFF	TGTGCCAGCAGCCCCGACAGGGAACCCTTCAATGAGCAGTTCTTC
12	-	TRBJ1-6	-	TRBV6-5	CASSDVYSPLHF	TGTGCCAGCAGCGATGTCTATTCACCCCTCCACTTT
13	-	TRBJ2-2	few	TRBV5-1	CASRDINTGELFF	TGCGCCAGCCGGGACATTAACACCGGGGAGCTGTTTTTT
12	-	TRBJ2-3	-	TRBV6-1	CASSEVADTQYF	TGTGCCAGCAGTGAAGTGGCAGATACGCAGTATTTT
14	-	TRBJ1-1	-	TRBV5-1	CASSLSAGSPEAFF	TGCGCCAGCAGCTTGTCGGCAGGGTCGCCTGAAGCTTTCTTT
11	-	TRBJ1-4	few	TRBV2	CASSLSEKLFF	TGTGCCAGCAGCTTAAGCGAAAAACTGTTTTTT
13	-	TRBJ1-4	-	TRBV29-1	CSAQRGGGEKLFF	TGCAGCGCCCAGAGGGGTGGTGGCGAAAAACTGTTTTTT
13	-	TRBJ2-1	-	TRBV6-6	CASSRDSYNEQFF	TGTGCCAGCTCTAGGGACTCCTACAATGAGCAGTTCTTC
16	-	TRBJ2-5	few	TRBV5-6	CASSFSTSTGGETQYF	TGTGCCAGCAGTTTCTCCACCTCGACGGGCGGGGAGACCCAGTACTTC
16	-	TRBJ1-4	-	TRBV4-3	CASSSDQTATNEKLFF	TGCGCCAGCAGCTCCGACCAGACCGCAACTAATGAAAAACTGTTTTTT
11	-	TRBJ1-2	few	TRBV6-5	CASSYNYGYTF	TGTGCCAGCAGTTATAACTATGGCTACACCTTC
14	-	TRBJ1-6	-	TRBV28	CASIRDSNNSPLHF	TGTGCCAGCATTCGAGACAGTAATAATTCACCCCTCCACTTT
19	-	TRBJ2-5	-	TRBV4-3	CASSQVWVAFLGPQETQYF	TGCGCCAGCAGCCAAGTCTGGGTGGCTTTTTTGGGGCCTCAAGAGACCCAGTACTTC
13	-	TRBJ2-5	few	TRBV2	CASTRILQETQYF	TGTGCCAGCACCCGAATTTTACAAGAGACCCAGTACTTC
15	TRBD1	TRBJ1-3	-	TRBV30	CAWSVQGGPGNTIYF	TGTGCCTGGAGTGTACAAGGGGGCCCTGGAAACACCATATATTTT
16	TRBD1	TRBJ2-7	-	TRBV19	CASSITGTGAPYEQYF	TGTGCCAGTAGTATAACCGGGACAGGCGCACCCTACGAGCAGTACTTC
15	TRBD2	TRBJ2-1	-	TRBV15	CATSSPGLGNNEQFF	TGTGCCACCAGCAGCCCGGGACTAGGAAACAATGAGCAGTTCTTC
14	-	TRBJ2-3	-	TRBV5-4	CASRQGTYTDTQYF	TGTGCCAGCAGGCAGGGGACCTACACAGATACGCAGTATTTT
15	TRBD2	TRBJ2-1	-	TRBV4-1	CASRRGGRVGDEQFF	TGCGCCAGCAGACGGGGTGGGAGGGTCGGTGATGAGCAGTTCTTC
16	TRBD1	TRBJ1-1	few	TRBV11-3	CASSLGRGQGDTEAFF	TGTGCCAGCAGCCTAGGGAGGGGACAGGGGGACACTGAAGCTTTCTTT
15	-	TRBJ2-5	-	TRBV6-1	CASSGGAGPSQTQYF	TGTGCCAGCAGTGGAGGGGCTGGGCCGTCTCAGACCCAGTACTTC
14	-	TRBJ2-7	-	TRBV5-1	CASSVQADSYEQYF	TGCGCCAGCAGCGTTCAAGCCGATTCCTACGAGCAGTACTTC
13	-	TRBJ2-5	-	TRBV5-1	CASSLNSGQTQYF	TGCGCCAGCAGCTTGAATAGCGGTCAGACCCAGTACTTC
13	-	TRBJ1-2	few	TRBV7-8	CASSSIRGQGYTF	TGTGCCAGCAGCTCGATTAGAGGTCAAGGCTACACCTTC
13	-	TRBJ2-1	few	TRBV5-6	CASSSKPGLEQFF	TGTGCCAGCAGCTCCAAACCCGGGTTGGAGCAGTTCTTC
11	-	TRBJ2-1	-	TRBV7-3	CASSTGNEQFF	TGTGCCAGCAGCACCGGGAATGAGCAGTTCTTC
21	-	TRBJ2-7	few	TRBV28	CASEGPASPGAGPVSSYEQYF	TGTGCCAGCGAGGGTCCCGCCAGCCCGGGGGCAGGGCCCGTGAGCTCCTACGAGCAGTACTTC
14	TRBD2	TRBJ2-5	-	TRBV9	CASSSTSVGETQYF	TGTGCCAGCAGCTCCACTAGCGTGGGAGAGACCCAGTACTTC
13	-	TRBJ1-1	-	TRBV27	CASSSWPGTEAFF	TGTGCCAGCAGTTCATGGCCGGGCACTGAAGCTTTCTTT
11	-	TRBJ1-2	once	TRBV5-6	CASSYNYGYTF	TGTGCCAGCAGCTACAACTATGGCTACACCTTC
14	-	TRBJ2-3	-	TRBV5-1	CASSSGPGSDTQYF	TGCGCCAGCAGCTCGGGACCGGGATCAGATACGCAGTATTTT
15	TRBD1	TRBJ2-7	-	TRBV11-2	CASSLPGQGSYEQYF	TGTGCCAGCAGCTTACCTGGACAGGGTTCCTACGAGCAGTACTTC
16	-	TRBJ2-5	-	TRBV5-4	CASSSGGPTLGETQYF	TGTGCCAGCAGCTCCGGGGGCCCGACCTTAGGGGAGACCCAGTACTTC
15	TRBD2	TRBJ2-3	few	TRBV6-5	CASSYRAGGRDTQYF	TGTGCCAGCAGTTACCGAGCGGGGGGGCGAGATACGCAGTATTTT
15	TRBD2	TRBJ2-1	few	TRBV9	CASGRKAGAVNEQFF	TGTGCCAGTGGGAGAAAAGCGGGAGCGGTGAATGAGCAGTTCTTC
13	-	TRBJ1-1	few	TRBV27	CASSFRRQAEAFF	TGTGCCAGCAGTTTCCGCCGACAGGCTGAAGCTTTCTTT
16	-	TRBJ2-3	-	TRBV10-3	CAISGTGTAAADTQYF	TGTGCCATTAGTGGAACCGGGACTGCGGCCGCAGATACGCAGTATTTT
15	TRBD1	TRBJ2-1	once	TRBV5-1	CASTPGTGTEGEQFF	TGCGCCAGCACCCCCGGGACAGGGACAGAGGGTGAGCAGTTCTTC
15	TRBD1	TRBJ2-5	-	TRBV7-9	CASSLGTGFGETQYF	TGTGCCAGCAGCTTAGGGACAGGGTTTGGAGAGACCCAGTACTTC
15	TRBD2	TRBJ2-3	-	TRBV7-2	CASGSGTRDPDTQYF	TGTGCCAGCGGATCCGGGACTAGAGATCCAGATACGCAGTATTTT
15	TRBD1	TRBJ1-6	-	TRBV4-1	CASSQGDRDNSPLHF	TGCGCCAGCAGCCAAGGGGACAGGGATAATTCACCCCTCCACTTT
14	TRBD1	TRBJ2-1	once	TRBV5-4	CASSLGQGENEQFF	TGTGCCAGCAGCCTCGGACAGGGGGAGAATGAGCAGTTCTTC
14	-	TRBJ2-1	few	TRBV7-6	CASSLEGGPREQFF	TGTGCCAGCAGCTTAGAGGGGGGGCCCAGGGAGCAGTTCTTC
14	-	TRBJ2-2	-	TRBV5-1	CASRLRSDRGELFF	TGCGCCAGCAGACTTAGGAGCGATCGCGGGGAGCTGTTTTTT
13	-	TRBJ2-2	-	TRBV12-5	CASGLGVSGELFF	TGTGCTAGTGGTTTGGGGGTTTCCGGGGAGCTGTTTTTT
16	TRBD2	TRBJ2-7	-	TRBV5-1	CASSSGLAGVVYEQYF	TGCGCCAGCAGCTCCGGACTAGCGGGAGTCGTGTACGAGCAGTACTTC
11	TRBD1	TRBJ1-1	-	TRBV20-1	CSAIRDSQAFF	TGCAGTGCTATACGGGACAGTCAAGCTTTCTTT
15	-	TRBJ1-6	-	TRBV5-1	CASSLGQGKSSPLHF	TGCGCCAGCAGCTTGGGGCAGGGCAAAAGCTCACCCCTCCACTTT
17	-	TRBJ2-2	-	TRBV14	CASSQELAGTNTGELFF	TGTGCCAGCAGCCAAGAACTCGCGGGGACGAACACCGGGGAGCTGTTTTTT
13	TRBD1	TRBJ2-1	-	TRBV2	CASRGQGANEQFF	TGTGCCAGCAGGGGACAGGGGGCGAATGAGCAGTTCTTC
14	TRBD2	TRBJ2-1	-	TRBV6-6	CASRAGGPGNEQFF	TGTGCCAGCAGAGCGGGAGGGCCTGGGAATGAGCAGTTCTTC